The clone carrying this TCR beta chain occurred many times. The antigen is unknown. TCRdb called the reads again in MiXCR, with one record for every CDR3 protein. The data show some 320,000 distinct CDR3 sequences, with approximately 9.5% seen just once and approximately 4.5% held by the top ten. These data originate in a study of T cell repertoires in cytomegalovirus infection. Study as a whole: From public TCR beta signatures came an indication of both CMV infection and matching HLA type.

Findings of the study overall: Individuals carrying CMV plus the relevant HLA were identified by cumulative frequency of public TCR beta families. HLA-C-restricted CMV-specific TCR beta clonotypes were dominant in the ex vivo response.

Sequencing was done on a sample of PBMCs. The clonotype was recovered from a human donor in good health (CMV status not recorded). Some clones in this sample may be carry-over from other donors' samples.

CDR3 in DNA: TGTGCCAGCAGCTTACCGCGAAACAGGGACGCCTACGAGCAGTACTTC. As protein: CASSLPRNRDAYEQYF. This chain joins TRBV7-8 and TRBJ2-7; D might be TRBD1 (6 bases). The length of the CDR3 is 16 residues. Germline V gene data show CDR1 as SGHVS and CDR2 as FQNEAQ. V dropped 2 bases and J dropped 2 bases, with 16 bases sitting between them.